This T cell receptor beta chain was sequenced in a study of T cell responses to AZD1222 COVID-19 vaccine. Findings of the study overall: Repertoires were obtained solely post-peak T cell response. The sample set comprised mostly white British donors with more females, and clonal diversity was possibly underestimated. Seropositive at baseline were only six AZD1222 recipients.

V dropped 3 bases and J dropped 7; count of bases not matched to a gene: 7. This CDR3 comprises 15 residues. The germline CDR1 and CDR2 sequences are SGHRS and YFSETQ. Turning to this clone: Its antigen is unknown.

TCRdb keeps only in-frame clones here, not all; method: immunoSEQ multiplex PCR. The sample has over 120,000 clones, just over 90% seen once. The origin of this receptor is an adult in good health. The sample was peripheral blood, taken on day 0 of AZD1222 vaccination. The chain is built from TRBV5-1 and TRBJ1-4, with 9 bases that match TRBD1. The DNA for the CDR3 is TGCGCCAGCAGCTGGGGACAGGGTTGGGTTGAAAAACTGTTTTTT. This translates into CASSWGQGWVEKLFF.